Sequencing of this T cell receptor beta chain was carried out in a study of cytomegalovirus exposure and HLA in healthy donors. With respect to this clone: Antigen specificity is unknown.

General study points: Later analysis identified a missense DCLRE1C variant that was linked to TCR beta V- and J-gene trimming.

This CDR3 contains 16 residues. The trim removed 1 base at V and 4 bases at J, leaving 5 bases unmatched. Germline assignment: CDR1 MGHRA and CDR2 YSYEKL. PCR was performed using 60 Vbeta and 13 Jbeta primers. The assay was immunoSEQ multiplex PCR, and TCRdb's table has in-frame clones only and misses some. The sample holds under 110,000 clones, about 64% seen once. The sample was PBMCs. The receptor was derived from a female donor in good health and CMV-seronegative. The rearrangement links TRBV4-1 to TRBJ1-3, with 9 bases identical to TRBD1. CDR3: CASSQGGTGKGNTIYF. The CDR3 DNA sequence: TGCGCCAGCAGCCAAGGGGGGACAGGGAAGGGAAACACCATATATTTT.